This T cell receptor (beta chain) was obtained from a study of blood T cell repertoires in COVID-19. About the research overall: The samples span acute and convalescent COVID-19 from the United States, Italy and Spain. Nucleic acid was either cDNA or gDNA, and it came from T cells, B-cell-depleted T cells, or PBMCs.

This clone was seen just once. Original data processing: Reference gene primer amplification gave estimated nucleated cell counts. Libraries were prepared by immunoSEQ multiplex PCR; TCRdb keeps only in-frame clonotypes and omits some of them. The DNA was the basis for D and trimming; V, J and clone size are from that table. The sample shows around 200,000 clones, approximately 87% of them seen only once. The trim removed 7 bases at V and 4 bases at J, leaving 6 bases unmatched. The germline gives CDR1 LGHDT, CDR2 YNNKEL (reference sequence). This CDR3 is 13 amino acids long. The material sequenced was peripheral blood. The rearrangement links TRBV3-1 (or the pseudogene TRBV3-2) to TRBJ1-1; 7 bases are shared with TRBD1. This clonotype was obtained from a young woman who had recovered from COVID-19. CDR3 in DNA: TGTGCCAGCACCGAACAGGGGCGCACTGAAGCTTTCTTT. Its translation is CASTEQGRTEAFF.